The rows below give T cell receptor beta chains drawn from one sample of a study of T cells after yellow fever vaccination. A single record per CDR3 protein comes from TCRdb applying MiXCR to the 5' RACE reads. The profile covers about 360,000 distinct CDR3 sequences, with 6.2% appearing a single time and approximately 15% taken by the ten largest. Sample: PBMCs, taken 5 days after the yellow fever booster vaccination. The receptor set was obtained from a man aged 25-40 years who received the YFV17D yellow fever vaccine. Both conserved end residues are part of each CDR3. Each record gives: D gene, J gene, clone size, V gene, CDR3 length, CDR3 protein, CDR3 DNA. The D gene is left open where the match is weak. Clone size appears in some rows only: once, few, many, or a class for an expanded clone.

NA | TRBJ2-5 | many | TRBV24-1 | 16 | CATSDFVRGSGETQYF | TGTGCCACCAGTGATTTCGTACGAGGGTCGGGGGAGACCCAGTACTTC
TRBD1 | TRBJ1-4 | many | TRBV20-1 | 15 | CSARVGTGRNEKLFF | TGCAGTGCTAGAGTCGGGACAGGGCGTAATGAAAAACTGTTTTTT
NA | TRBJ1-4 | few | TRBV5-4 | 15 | CASSSEGSANEKLFF | TGTGCCAGCAGCTCCGAGGGATCCGCTAATGAAAAACTGTTTTTT
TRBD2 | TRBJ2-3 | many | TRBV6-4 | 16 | CASSDSGTSGTDTQYF | TGTGCCAGCAGTGACTCCGGGACTAGCGGGACAGATACGCAGTATTTT
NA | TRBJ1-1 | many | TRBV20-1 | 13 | CSASPPLNTEAFF | TGCAGTGCTAGTCCCCCCCTGAACACTGAAGCTTTCTTT
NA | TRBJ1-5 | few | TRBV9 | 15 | CASSVDAKGNQPQHF | TGTGCCAGCAGCGTAGACGCGAAGGGCAATCAGCCCCAGCATTTT
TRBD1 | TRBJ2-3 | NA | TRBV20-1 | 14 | CSALDRGSTDTQYF | TGCAGTGCTCTCGACAGGGGAAGCACAGATACGCAGTATTTT
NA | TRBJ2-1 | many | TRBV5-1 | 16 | CASSPRQSSSYNEQFF | TGCGCCAGCAGCCCTAGACAATCCTCTTCCTACAATGAGCAGTTCTTC
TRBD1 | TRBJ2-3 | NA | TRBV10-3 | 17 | CAISESGTGVSGDTQYF | TGTGCCATCAGTGAGTCCGGGACAGGGGTGTCAGGAGATACGCAGTATTTT
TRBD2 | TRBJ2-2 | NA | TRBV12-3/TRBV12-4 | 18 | CASSFGLAVSKETGELFF | TGTGCCAGCAGTTTTGGACTAGCGGTCTCAAAGGAAACCGGGGAGCTGTTTTTT
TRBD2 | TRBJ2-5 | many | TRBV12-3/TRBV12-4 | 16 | CASNNDPSGGRETQYF | TGTGCCAGCAACAACGACCCTAGCGGAGGGAGGGAGACCCAGTACTTC
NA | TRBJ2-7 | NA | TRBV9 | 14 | CASSVGHQGSEQYF | TGTGCCAGCAGCGTTGGACATCAAGGAAGCGAGCAGTACTTC
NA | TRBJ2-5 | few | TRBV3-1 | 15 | CASSPTGFAQETQYF | TGTGCCAGCAGCCCGACTGGCTTTGCTCAAGAGACCCAGTACTTC
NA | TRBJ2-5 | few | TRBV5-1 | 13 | CASSGPWQETQYF | TGCGCCAGCAGCGGGCCCTGGCAAGAGACCCAGTACTTC